A single T cell receptor (beta chain) is shown here with its context. The antigen is undetermined. The United States was where all participants with HIV were treated. The CDR3 sequence is 14 residues long. CDR1 is SGDLS, CDR2 YYNGEE, per germline. Trimming took 3 bases from V and 3 from J, leaving 11 bases between them. The data were obtained in a study of long-term antiretroviral therapy in people with HIV. Study observations and caveats: Pre-ART expanded clones dominated the repertoire at every time point. HIV repertoire CDR3 lengths ranged less widely than those of controls. Nothing was known about ART adherence, viral resistance or changes in therapy.

Version v3.0 of the immunoSEQ assay ran at survey level. Sequencing was performed with immunoSEQ multiplex PCR; in TCRdb, only in-frame clones are kept and a portion is missing. The data show about 19,000 clones, about nine tenths seen once. This chain joins TRBV9 and TRBJ2-3; perhaps TRBD2 as D (5 bases). This specimen was unsorted PBMCs, taken 3 years after starting antiretroviral therapy. The source is a man between 50 and 59 years old with HIV. The CDR3 DNA reads as TGTGCCAGCAGCGAGCAACTAGGAACAGATACGCAGTATTTT. Translated, it gives CASSEQLGTDTQYF.